This paragraph covers one T cell receptor (beta chain) sequence. The sample is drawn from a study of blood T cell repertoires in COVID-19. In the study's own analysis: Estimation of nucleated cell counts was performed using reference gene primer amplification. Sequenced by immunoSEQ multiplex PCR; TCRdb stores in-frame clones only, minus some. V, J and clone size are taken as reported in that table, and D and trimming were inferred from the DNA itself. The repertoire holds roughly 61,000 clones, with about 83% as singletons. The junction had 10 bases not matched to a gene; V was cut back by 5 bases and J by 5 bases. Germline V lookup: CDR1 SGHTA, CDR2 FQGTGA. CDR3 length: 16 amino acids.

The rearrangement links TRBV7-3 to TRBJ2-5, with 11 bases aligning to TRBD2. The sequence came from a man aged 35-49 years with active COVID-19. Specimen: peripheral blood. Here the CDR3 reads CASSPHSGRAWETQYF. The CDR3 DNA sequence: TGTGCCAGCAGCCCCCATAGCGGGAGGGCGTGGGAGACCCAGTACTTC.